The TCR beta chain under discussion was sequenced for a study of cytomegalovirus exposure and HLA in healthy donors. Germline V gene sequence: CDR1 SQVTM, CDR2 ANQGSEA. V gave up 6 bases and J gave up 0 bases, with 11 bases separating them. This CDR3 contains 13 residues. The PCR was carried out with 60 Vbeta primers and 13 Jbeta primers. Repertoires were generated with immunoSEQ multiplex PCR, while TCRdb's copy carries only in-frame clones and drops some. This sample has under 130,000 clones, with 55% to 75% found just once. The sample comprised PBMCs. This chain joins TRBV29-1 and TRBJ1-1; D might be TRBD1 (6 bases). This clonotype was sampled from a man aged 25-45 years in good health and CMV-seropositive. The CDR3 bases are TGCAGCGTGAACCGGGACATGAACACTGAAGCTTTCTTT. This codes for CSVNRDMNTEAFF.